Listed below are T cell receptor beta chains from one sample, sequenced in a study of shared T cell receptors in the human thymus. Profiled with immunoSEQ multiplex PCR; TCRdb holds only in-frame clones, not every one. The sample shows about 660,000 clones, roughly 86% of them seen only once. The data were also submitted as part of a second study, on human thymus T cells.

The source material was thymocytes. Receptor source: a boy under three years old with a congenital heart defect. The CDR3 runs from the conserved cysteine through the conserved F or W. The order of the fields is clone size, J gene, V gene, D gene, CDR3 DNA, CDR3 protein. The D gene is left open where the match is weak. Where a row states a size, it is once, few, many or the class of an expanded clone; other rows omit it.

>NA|TRBJ2-5|TRBV11-2|NA
TGTGCCAGCAACCCGATGGGGAGAGTAAGCCCACAAGAGACCCAGTACTTC
CASNPMGRVSPQETQYF
>NA|TRBJ2-5|TRBV6-5|NA
TGTGCCAGCAGTTACGAGGGACTTAACAAAGAGACCCAGTACTTC
CASSYEGLNKETQYF
>NA|TRBJ2-7|TRBV11-3|TRBD1
TGTGCCAGCAGCCCTCCTTTGAGGGACAGCACTTCCGAGCAGTACTTC
CASSPPLRDSTSEQYF
>NA|TRBJ1-5|TRBV15|TRBD1
TGTGCCACCAGCAGAGAGCTCCCAAGGACAGGGGTTTATCAGCCCCAGCATTTT
CATSRELPRTGVYQPQHF
>NA|TRBJ1-2|TRBV7-2|NA
TGTGCCAGCAGCGCGGGACGGCGCTATGGCTACACCTTC
CASSAGRRYGYTF
>NA|TRBJ2-7|TRBV10-3|NA
TGTGCCATCAGTGTATTGGGCACGGGGGAGCAGTACTTC
CAISVLGTGEQYF
>NA|TRBJ2-3|TRBV2|TRBD2
TGTGCCAGCAGTGACTTAGCGGGATCTGGCACAGATACGCAGTATTTT
CASSDLAGSGTDTQYF
>NA|TRBJ2-7|TRBV7-9|NA
TGTGCCAGCAGCTTATCTGTCGCGGGACGGCAATTCTACGAGCAGTACTTC
CASSLSVAGRQFYEQYF
>once|TRBJ2-5|TRBV7-6|TRBD2
TGTGCCAGCAGCTCGCCCGGGACTAGCGGGGGAAAAGAGACCCAGTACTTC
CASSSPGTSGGKETQYF
>NA|TRBJ1-1|TRBV27|TRBD1
TGTGCCAGCAGTATCGGGACAGGGTCCGCTGAAGCTTTCTTT
CASSIGTGSAEAFF
>NA|TRBJ2-1|TRBV4-1|NA
TGCGCCAGCAGCCAAGATCGGCGGCGCCCCAACAATGAGCAGTTCTTC
CASSQDRRRPNNEQFF
>once|TRBJ1-2|TRBV18|TRBD1
TGTGCCAGCTCAAGGCCGGGACAGCCATCCGCTTATGGCTACACCTTC
CASSRPGQPSAYGYTF
>NA|TRBJ2-1|TRBV4-1|NA
TGCGCCAGCAGCCTCCCGAGGGAGGTATCCAATGAGCAGTTCTTC
CASSLPREVSNEQFF
>NA|TRBJ1-3|TRBV11-2|NA
TGTGCCAGCAGCCCATTACAGTTGAAGATCTCTGGAAACACCATATATTTT
CASSPLQLKISGNTIYF
>NA|TRBJ2-7|TRBV6-1|NA
TGTGCCAGCGTGACCTGGGAGGCCGGGTCGGAGCAGTACTTC
CASVTWEAGSEQYF
>NA|TRBJ1-1|TRBV19|NA
TGTGCCAGTAGTATCGGTCCGAGGGGGACCTATGAAGCTTTCTTT
CASSIGPRGTYEAFF
>NA|TRBJ2-2|TRBV11-2|TRBD2
TGTGCCAGCAGCCATAAAGGACTAGCGGGAGAATTCACCGGGGAGCTGTTTTTT
CASSHKGLAGEFTGELFF
>NA|TRBJ1-1|TRBV5-6|NA
TGTGCCAGCAGCTCGGACAGCATGAACACTGAAGCTTTCTTT
CASSSDSMNTEAFF
>NA|TRBJ2-2|TRBV21-1|NA
TGTGCCAGCAGCCCCCTGGGGGAGGAGCGGGGCGGCCCAGGGACCGGGGAGCTGTTTTTT
CASSPLGEERGGPGTGELFF
>NA|TRBJ1-2|TRBV14|NA
TGTGCCAGCAGCCTCCACAGCCCTGGGTATGGCTACACCTTC
CASSLHSPGYGYTF